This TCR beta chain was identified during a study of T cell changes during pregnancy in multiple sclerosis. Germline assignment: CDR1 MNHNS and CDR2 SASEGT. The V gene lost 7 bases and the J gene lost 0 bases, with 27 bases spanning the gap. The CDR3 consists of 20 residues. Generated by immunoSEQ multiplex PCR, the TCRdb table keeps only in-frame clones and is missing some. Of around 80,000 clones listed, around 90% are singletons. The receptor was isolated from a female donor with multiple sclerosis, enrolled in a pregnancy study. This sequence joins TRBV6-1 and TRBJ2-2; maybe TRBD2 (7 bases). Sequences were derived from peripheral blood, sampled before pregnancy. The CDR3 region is CASIEARGGVHAANTGELFF. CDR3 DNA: TGTGCCAGCATCGAAGCGAGGGGGGGGGTTCACGCCGCGAACACCGGGGAGCTGTTTTTT.